This T cell receptor beta chain was sequenced in a study of blood T cell repertoires in COVID-19. Study details: From the United States, Italy and Spain came samples of acute and convalescent COVID-19.

In the authors' methods: Estimation of nucleated cell counts relied on the amplification of reference gene primers. Only in-frame clones appear in the TCRdb table, and some are missing; sequencing was by immunoSEQ multiplex PCR. Clone size and the V and J calls come from that table; the DNA yielded D and trimming. The repertoire holds 300,000 to 400,000 clones, about 87% seen once, with 2.3% in the top ten. Patients in Seattle were enrolled during active infection, then followed longitudinally. This CDR3 has 14 residues. The V and J ends lost 4 bases and 5 bases respectively, with 11 bases between them. Germline CDR1 and CDR2: SGHAT and FQNNGV.

Sequencing was carried out using peripheral blood. This sequence joins TRBV11-2 and TRBJ2-2; perhaps TRBD2 as D (6 bases). This sequence originates from a woman aged 60-70 years with COVID-19, enrolled during active disease. DNA for the CDR3: TGTGCCAGCAGCTCGAGACGGGGGACCGGGGAGCTGTTTTTT. Translated, it gives CASSSRRGTGELFF.